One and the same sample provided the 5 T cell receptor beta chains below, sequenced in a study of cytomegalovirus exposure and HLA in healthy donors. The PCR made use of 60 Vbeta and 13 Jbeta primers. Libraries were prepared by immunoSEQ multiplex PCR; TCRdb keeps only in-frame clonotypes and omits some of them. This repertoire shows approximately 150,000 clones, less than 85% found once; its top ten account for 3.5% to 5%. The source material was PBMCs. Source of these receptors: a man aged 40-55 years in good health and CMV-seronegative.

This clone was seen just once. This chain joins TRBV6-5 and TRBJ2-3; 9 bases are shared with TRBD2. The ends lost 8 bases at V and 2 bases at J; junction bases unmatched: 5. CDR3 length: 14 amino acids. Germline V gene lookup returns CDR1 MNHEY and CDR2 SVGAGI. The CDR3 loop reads CASCGGGNTDTQYF. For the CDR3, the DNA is TGTGCCAGCTGCGGGGGGGGGAACACAGATACGCAGTATTTT.

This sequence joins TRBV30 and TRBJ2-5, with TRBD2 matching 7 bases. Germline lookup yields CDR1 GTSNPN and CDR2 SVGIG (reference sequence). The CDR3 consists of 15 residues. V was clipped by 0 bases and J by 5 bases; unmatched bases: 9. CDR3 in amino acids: CAWSVAGLPTETQYF. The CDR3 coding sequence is TGTGCCTGGAGTGTAGCGGGACTGCCTACCGAGACCCAGTACTTC.

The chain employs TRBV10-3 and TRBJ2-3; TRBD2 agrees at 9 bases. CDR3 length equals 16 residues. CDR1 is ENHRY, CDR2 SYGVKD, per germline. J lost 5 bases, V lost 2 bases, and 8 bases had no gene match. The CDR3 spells CAISEPRRGGGDTQYF. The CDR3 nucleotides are TGTGCCATCAGTGAGCCCCGGCGGGGGGGCGGAGATACGCAGTATTTT.

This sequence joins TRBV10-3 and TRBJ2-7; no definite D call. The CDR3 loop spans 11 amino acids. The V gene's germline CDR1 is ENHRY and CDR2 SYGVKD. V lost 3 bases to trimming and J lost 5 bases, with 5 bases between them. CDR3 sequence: CAISDFDEQYF. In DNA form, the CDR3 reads TGTGCCATCAGTGATTTCGACGAGCAGTACTTC.

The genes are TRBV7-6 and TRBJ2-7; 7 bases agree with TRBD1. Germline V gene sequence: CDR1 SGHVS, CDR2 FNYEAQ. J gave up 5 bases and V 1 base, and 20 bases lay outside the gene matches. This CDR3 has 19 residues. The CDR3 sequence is CASSLEAPRIVPQGDEQYF. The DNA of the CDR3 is TGTGCCAGCAGCTTAGAAGCGCCGAGGATAGTCCCCCAGGGGGACGAGCAGTACTTC.